This T cell receptor (beta chain) was obtained from a study of shared clonotypes between healthy human individuals. Looking at the study overall: Ranging from 18 to 49 in age, donors were a couple of women and a few men.

The protocol was immunoSEQ multiplex PCR, while the TCRdb copy is restricted to in-frame clones and leaves out a portion. This table has roughly 2.5 million clones, more than 80% appearing once. CDR1 and CDR2 (germline): MNHEY, SVGAGI. This CDR3 comprises 16 residues. The trim removed 4 bases at V and 4 bases at J, leaving 5 bases unmatched. The sequencing input was naive CD4+ T cells sorted from blood. The subset here: CD45RA+ positively selected. This chain links TRBV6-5 with TRBJ2-2, with 11 nucleotides matching TRBD1. This TCR was recovered from a man in his late teens or twenties in good health. The CDR3 region is CASSWTGGKTTGELFF. The CDR3, as DNA: TGTGCCAGCAGTTGGACAGGGGGCAAGACCACCGGGGAGCTGTTTTTT.